This TCR beta chain stems from a study of T cell responses to AZD1222 COVID-19 vaccine. Overall study results and limits: It should be noted that donors were predominantly white British and more often female, and clonal diversity was possibly underestimated. Baseline seropositivity occurred in only 5 to 7 AZD1222 recipients.

This clone was counted a single time. The antigen is undetermined. Profiled with immunoSEQ multiplex PCR; TCRdb holds only in-frame clones, not every one. The sample carries around 180,000 clones, around 94% recorded once. Analyses pooled second doses at about 4 or about 12 weeks. The germline V gene encodes CDR1 LNHDA and CDR2 SQIVND (reference sequence). This CDR3 has 14 residues. The V end lost 1 base, the J end lost 0 bases, and 4 bases lay between the germline ends. The chain combines TRBV19 with TRBJ2-4; D is unresolved. The source was peripheral blood, collected 28 days after the second AZD1222 dose. This receptor was obtained from an adult who received the AZD1222 COVID-19 vaccine. CDR3: CASSIAGAKNIQYF. The CDR3, as DNA: TGTGCCAGTAGTATAGCGGGAGCCAAAAACATTCAGTACTTC.